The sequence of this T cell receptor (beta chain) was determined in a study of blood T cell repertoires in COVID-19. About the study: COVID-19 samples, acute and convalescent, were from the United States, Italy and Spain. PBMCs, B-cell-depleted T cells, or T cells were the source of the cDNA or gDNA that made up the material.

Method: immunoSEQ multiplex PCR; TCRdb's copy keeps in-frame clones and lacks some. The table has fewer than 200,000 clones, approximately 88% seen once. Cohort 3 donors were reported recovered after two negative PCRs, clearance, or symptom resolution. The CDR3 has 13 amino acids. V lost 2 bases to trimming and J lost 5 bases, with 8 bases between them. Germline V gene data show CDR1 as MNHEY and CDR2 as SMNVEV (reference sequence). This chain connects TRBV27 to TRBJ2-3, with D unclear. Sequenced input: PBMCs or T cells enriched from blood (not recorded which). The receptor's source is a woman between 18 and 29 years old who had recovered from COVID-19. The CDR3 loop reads CASSLVYLDTQYF. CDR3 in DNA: TGTGCCAGCAGTTTAGTCTACTTAGATACGCAGTATTTT.